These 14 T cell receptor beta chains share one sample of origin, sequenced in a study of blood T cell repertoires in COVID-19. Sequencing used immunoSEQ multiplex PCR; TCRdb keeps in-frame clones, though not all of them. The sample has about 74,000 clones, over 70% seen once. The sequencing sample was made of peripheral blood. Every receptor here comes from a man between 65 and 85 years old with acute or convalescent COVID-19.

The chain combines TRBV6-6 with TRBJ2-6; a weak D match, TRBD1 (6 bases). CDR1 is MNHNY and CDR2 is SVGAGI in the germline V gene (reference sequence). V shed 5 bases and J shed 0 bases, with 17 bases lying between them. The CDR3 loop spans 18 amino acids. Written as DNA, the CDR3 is TGTGCCAGCAGTCGACAGGTCGGCGTAGACTCTGGGGCCAACGTCCTGACTTTC. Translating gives CASSRQVGVDSGANVLTF.

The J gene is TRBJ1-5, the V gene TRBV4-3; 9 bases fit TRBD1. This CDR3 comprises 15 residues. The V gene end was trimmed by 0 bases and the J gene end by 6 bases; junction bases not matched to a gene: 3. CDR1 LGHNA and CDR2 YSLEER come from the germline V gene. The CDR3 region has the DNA TGCGCCAGCAGCCAAGAGGGACAGGGCGGTCAGCCCCAGCATTTT. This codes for CASSQEGQGGQPQHF.

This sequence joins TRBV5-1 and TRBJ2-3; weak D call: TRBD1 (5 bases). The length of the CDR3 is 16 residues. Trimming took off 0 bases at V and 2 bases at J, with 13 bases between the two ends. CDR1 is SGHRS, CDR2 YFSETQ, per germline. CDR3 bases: TGCGCCAGCAGCTTGGTAGGGCAGGGTGCCACAGATACGCAGTATTTT. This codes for CASSLVGQGATDTQYF.

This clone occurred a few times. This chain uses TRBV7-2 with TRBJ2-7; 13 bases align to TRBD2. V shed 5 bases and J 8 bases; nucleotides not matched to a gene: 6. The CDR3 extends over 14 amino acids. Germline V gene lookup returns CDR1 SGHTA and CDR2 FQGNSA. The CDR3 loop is CASSRTSGRDQQYF. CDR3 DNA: TGTGCCAGCAGCCGGACTAGCGGGAGAGATCAGCAGTACTTC.

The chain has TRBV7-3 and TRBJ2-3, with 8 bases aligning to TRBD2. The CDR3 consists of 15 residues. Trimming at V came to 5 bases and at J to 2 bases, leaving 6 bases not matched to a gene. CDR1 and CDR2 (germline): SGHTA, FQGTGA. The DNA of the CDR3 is TGTGCCAGCAGCCCGGGACTAGGTCCCACAGATACGCAGTATTTT. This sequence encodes CASSPGLGPTDTQYF.

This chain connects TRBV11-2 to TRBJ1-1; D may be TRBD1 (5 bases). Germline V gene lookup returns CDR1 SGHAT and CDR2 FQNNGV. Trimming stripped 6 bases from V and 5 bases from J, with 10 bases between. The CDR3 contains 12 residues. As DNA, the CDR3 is TGTGCCAGCAGGTCCTCAGGGACTGAAGCTTTCTTT. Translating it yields CASRSSGTEAFF.

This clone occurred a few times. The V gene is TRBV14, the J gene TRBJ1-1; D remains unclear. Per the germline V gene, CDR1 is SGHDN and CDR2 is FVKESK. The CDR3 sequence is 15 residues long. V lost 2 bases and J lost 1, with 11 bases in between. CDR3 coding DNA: TGTGCCAGCAGCCAACAAGGAGGGAGGAACACTGAAGCTTTCTTT. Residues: CASSQQGGRNTEAFF.

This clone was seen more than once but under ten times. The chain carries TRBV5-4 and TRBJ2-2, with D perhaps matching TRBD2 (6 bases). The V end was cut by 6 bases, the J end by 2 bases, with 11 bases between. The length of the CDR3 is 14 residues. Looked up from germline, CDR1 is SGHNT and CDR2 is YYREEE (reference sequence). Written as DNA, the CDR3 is TGTGCCAGCACCCCTAGCGCTAACACCGGGGAGCTGTTTTTT. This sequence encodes CASTPSANTGELFF.

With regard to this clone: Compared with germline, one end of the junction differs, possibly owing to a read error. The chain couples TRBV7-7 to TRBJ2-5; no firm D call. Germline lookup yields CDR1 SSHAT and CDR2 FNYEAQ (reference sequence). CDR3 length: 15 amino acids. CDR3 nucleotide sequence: TGTGCTAGCAGCTTAGCTTCTGCGCCTTTCGAGACCCAGTACTTC. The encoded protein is CASSLASAPFETQYF.

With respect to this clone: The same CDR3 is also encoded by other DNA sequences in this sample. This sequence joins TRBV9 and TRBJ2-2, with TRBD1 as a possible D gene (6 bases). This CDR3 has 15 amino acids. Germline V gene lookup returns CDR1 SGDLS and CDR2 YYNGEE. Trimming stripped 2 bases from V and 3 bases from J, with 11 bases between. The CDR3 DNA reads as TGTGCCAGCAGCGTGGGGGCTGGGCACACCGGGGAGCTGTTTTTT. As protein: CASSVGAGHTGELFF. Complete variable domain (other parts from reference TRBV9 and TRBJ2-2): DSGVTQTPKHLITATGQRVTLRCSPRSGDLSVYWYQQSLDQGLQFLIQYYNGEERAKGNILERFSAQQFPDLHSELNLSSLELGDSALYFCASSVGAGHTGELFFGEGSRLTVL.

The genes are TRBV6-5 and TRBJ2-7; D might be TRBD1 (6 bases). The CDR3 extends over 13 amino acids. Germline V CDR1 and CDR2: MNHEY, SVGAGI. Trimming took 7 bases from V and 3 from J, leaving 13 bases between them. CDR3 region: CASILGRGYEQYF. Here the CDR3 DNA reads TGTGCCAGCATTCTCGGCAGGGGCTACGAGCAGTACTTC.

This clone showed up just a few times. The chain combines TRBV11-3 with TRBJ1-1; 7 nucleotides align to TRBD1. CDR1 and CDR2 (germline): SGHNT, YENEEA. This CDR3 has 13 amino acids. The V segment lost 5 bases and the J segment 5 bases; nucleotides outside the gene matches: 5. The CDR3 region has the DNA TGTGCCAGCAGCCCCCAGGGGGGTACTGAAGCTTTCTTT. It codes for CASSPQGGTEAFF.

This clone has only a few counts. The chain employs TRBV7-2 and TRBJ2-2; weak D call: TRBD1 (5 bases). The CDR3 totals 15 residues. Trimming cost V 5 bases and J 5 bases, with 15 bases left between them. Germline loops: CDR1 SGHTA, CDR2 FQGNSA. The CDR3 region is CASSPYKGSTGELFF. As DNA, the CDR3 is TGTGCCAGCAGCCCATATAAGGGGTCTACCGGGGAGCTGTTTTTT.

This CDR3 is CAINGQENTEAFF. Here the CDR3 DNA reads TGTGCCATCAACGGACAGGAGAACACTGAAGCTTTCTTT. This chain connects TRBV10-3 to TRBJ1-1, with TRBD1 identical over 7 bases. CDR3 size: 13 residues. Trimming took 7 bases from V and 1 from J; bases not matched to a gene: 3. Germline V gives CDR1 ENHRY, CDR2 SYGVKD.